The source of this TCR beta chain is a study of cytomegalovirus exposure and HLA in healthy donors. V was cut by 2 bases and J by 5 bases, with 3 bases left in between. Germline loops: CDR1 MNHEY, CDR2 SMNVEV (reference sequence). CDR3 length equals 11 residues. A multiplex PCR was run with 60 Vbeta primers and 13 Jbeta primers. This table comes from immunoSEQ multiplex PCR, and its TCRdb copy is limited to in-frame clones, with some not included. The data contain about 260,000 clones, roughly 86% of them seen just once; the ten biggest clones take up 1.5% to 2.5%. The chain combines TRBV27 with TRBJ2-5; D not certain. The receptor's source is a woman in her forties in good health and CMV-seropositive. Source material: PBMCs. CDR3 nucleotide sequence: TGTGCCAGCAGTTTAGGCGAGACCCAGTACTTC. It encodes CASSLGETQYF.